The 21 T cell receptor beta chains below were found in one sample sequenced in a study of PD-1 blockade in classical Hodgkin lymphoma. The patients all showed relapse after autologous stem cell transplantation, while their brentuximab vedotin exposure varied. This table comes from immunoSEQ multiplex PCR, and its TCRdb copy is limited to in-frame clones, with some not included. The sample has 11,000 to 15,000 clones, around 83% seen once. This material consisted of peripheral blood mononuclear cells (PBMCs), taken at baseline. The receptors come from a human donor with classical Hodgkin lymphoma.

The rearrangement uses TRBV28 and TRBJ2-2; TRBD2 is a possible D gene (5 bases). The V and J ends lost 7 bases and 4 bases respectively, with 13 bases between them. In germline, CDR1 is MDHEN, CDR2 SYDVKM. This CDR3 has 14 amino acids. In DNA, the CDR3 is TGTGCCAGCACTTCCCTAGCAGTCACCGGGGAGCTGTTTTTT. As protein: CASTSLAVTGELFF. The full variable domain, its missing parts supplied by reference TRBV28 and TRBJ2-2, is DVKVTQSSRYLVKRTGEKVFLECVQDMDHENMFWYRQDPGLGLRLIYFSYDVKMKEKGDIPEGYSVSREKKERFSLILESASTNQTSMYLCASTSLAVTGELFFGEGSRLTVL.

The chain combines TRBV4-3 with TRBJ2-2, with a tentative D call TRBD1 (6 bases). Between the trimmed V and J ends, which lost 1 base and 0 bases, there was a span of 9 bases. This CDR3 contains 16 residues. Looked up from germline, CDR1 is LGHNA and CDR2 is YSLEER. The CDR3 DNA follows: TGCGCCAGCAGCCAAGCCCGACAGGCGAACACCGGGGAGCTGTTTTTT. Translating it yields CASSQARQANTGELFF.

The chain has TRBV7-2 and TRBJ2-6, with D possibly matching TRBD1 (5 bases). V lost 3 bases, J lost 0 bases, and 9 bases lay in between. Germline V gene sequence: CDR1 SGHTA, CDR2 FQGNSA. The length of the CDR3 is 16 residues. The DNA of the CDR3 is TGTGCCAGCAGCTTGCAGGGAAGCTCTGGGGCCAACGTCCTGACTTTC. Its protein product is CASSLQGSSGANVLTF. The variable domain in full, completed from reference TRBV7-2 and TRBJ2-6, reads GAGVSQSPSNKVTEKGKDVELRCDPISGHTALYWYRQSLGQGLEFLIYFQGNSAPDKSGLPSDRFSAERTGGSVSTLTIQRTQQEDSAVYLCASSLQGSSGANVLTFGAGSRLTVL.

This chain uses TRBV6-1 with TRBJ2-7, with 7 bases identical to TRBD1. This CDR3 has 14 residues. Germline CDR1 and CDR2: MNHNS and SASEGT. V lost 5 bases and J lost 0; bases outside the gene matches: 4. The CDR3 sequence is CASSPGGFSYEQYF. The DNA of the CDR3 is TGTGCCAGCAGTCCAGGGGGTTTCTCCTACGAGCAGTACTTC.

This clone was picked up a small number of times. This chain uses TRBV5-1 with TRBJ2-1; a possible D gene is TRBD2 (6 bases). Germline CDR1 reads SGHRS; CDR2 reads YFSETQ. The CDR3 loop spans 15 amino acids. V was pared by 2 bases and J by 6 bases, with 15 bases between. This CDR3 is CASSFPRRDLNEQFF. The CDR3 DNA sequence: TGCGCCAGCAGCTTCCCCCGGCGGGATCTCAATGAGCAGTTCTTC.

V gene TRBV2 combines with J gene TRBJ2-6; D not resolved. Germline values: CDR1 SNHLY, CDR2 FYNNEI. With 9 bases removed from V and 0 bases from J, the gap between germline ends came to 12 bases. This CDR3 has 15 residues. As DNA, the CDR3 is TGTGCCAGTCTGAAGGAGAACTCTGGGGCCAACGTCCTGACTTTC. Protein: CASLKENSGANVLTF.

The V gene is TRBV19, the J gene TRBJ1-5, with D perhaps matching TRBD1 (5 bases). V lost 0 bases and J 4 bases, leaving 7 bases between the germline ends. Germline loops: CDR1 LNHDA, CDR2 SQIVND (reference sequence). The CDR3 covers 14 residues. The CDR3 nucleotides are TGTGCCAGTAGTATAGACAGGGTGAATCAGCCCCAGCATTTT. Its protein product is CASSIDRVNQPQHF. The variable domain in full, with the rest retrieved from reference TRBV19 and TRBJ1-5, is DGGITQSPKYLFRKEGQNVTLSCEQNLNHDAMYWYRQDPGQGLRLIYYSQIVNDFQKGDIAEGYSVSREKKESFPLTVTSAQKNPTAFYLCASSIDRVNQPQHFGDGTRLSIL.

The chain links TRBV6-5 to TRBJ1-2; 7 bases are shared with TRBD1. J gave up 4 bases and V 0 bases, and 5 bases lay outside the gene matches. The CDR3 covers 15 residues. Germline CDR1 reads MNHEY; CDR2 reads SVGAGI. The CDR3 loop is CASSYSAGGSYGYTF. The CDR3 nucleotides read TGTGCCAGCAGTTACTCGGCAGGGGGTTCCTATGGCTACACCTTC.

This clone was found a few times. The chain links TRBV12-5 to TRBJ2-7, with D hard to call. The germline V and J ends were trimmed by 1 base and 3 bases, with 7 bases remaining between them. The CDR3 is 13 residues long. Germline CDR1 reads LGHNT; CDR2 reads FRNRAP. CDR3 in DNA: TGTGCTAGTGGTTTGGGACCGAGCTACGAGCAGTACTTC. This codes for CASGLGPSYEQYF.

The CDR3 sequence: CASNKGQDTGELFF. CDR3 bases: TGTGCCAGCAACAAGGGGCAGGACACCGGGGAGCTGTTTTTT. The genes are TRBV9 and TRBJ2-2; a possible D gene is TRBD1 (5 bases). Germline V CDR1 and CDR2: SGDLS, YYNGEE. The germline V and J ends were trimmed by 6 bases and 3 bases, with 12 bases remaining between them. This CDR3 is 14 amino acids long.

The genes are TRBV7-8 and TRBJ1-2; 10 bases are shared with TRBD1. CDR3 size: 15 residues. Germline V gene sequence: CDR1 SGHVS, CDR2 FQNEAQ. Trimming at V came to 5 bases and at J to 5 bases, leaving 8 bases not matched to a gene. CDR3 sequence (DNA): TGTGCCAGCAGCCCTAGAGGACAGGGGGAGTATGGCTACACCTTC. Protein sequence: CASSPRGQGEYGYTF.

This sequence joins TRBV5-8 and TRBJ1-2; D unclear. With 4 bases removed from V and 4 bases from J, the gap between germline ends came to 11 bases. Germline values: CDR1 SGHTS, CDR2 YDEGEE. CDR3 size: 13 residues. CDR3 loop: CASSPRIFYGYTF. The CDR3 DNA sequence: TGTGCCAGCAGCCCACGGATTTTCTATGGCTACACCTTC. The entire variable domain, with the rest obtained from reference TRBV5-8 and TRBJ1-2, is as follows: EAGVTQSPTHLIKTRGQQATLRCSPISGHTSVYWYQQALGLGLQFLLWYDEGEERNRGNFPPRFSGRQFPNYSSELNVNALELEDSALYLCASSPRIFYGYTFGSGTRLTVV.

This clone was picked up one time. The chain has TRBV14 and TRBJ1-2; D not resolved. The germline V gene encodes CDR1 SGHDN and CDR2 FVKESK. V dropped 1 base and J dropped 13 bases, with 16 bases sitting between them. This CDR3 is built from 13 residues. The CDR3 DNA sequence: TGTGCCAGCAGCCAAGTATGGACTTCGAGGCCCACCTTC. This sequence encodes CASSQVWTSRPTF.

The chain carries TRBV7-9 and TRBJ2-2; a weak D match, TRBD1 (5 bases). The CDR3 loop spans 16 amino acids. The V end was cut by 6 bases, the J end by 7 bases, with 21 bases between. The V gene's germline CDR1 is SEHNR and CDR2 FQNEAQ (reference sequence). The CDR3 here is CASRPDRSETIGELFF. In DNA form, the CDR3 reads TGTGCCAGCAGACCAGACAGAAGTGAAACTATCGGGGAGCTGTTTTTT.

The V and J genes are TRBV7-2 and TRBJ2-3; D perhaps matches TRBD2 (5 bases). The germline V and J ends were trimmed by 1 base and 2 bases, with 13 bases remaining between them. This CDR3 has 16 residues. Germline values: CDR1 SGHTA, CDR2 FQGNSA. As DNA, the CDR3 is TGTGCCAGCAGCTTAGGTCGGCGGGCCCTCACAGATACGCAGTATTTT. Protein: CASSLGRRALTDTQYF.

This rearrangement joins TRBV6-1 to TRBJ1-3; D is ambiguous. The length of the CDR3 is 15 residues. V was cut by 6 bases and J by 0 bases, with 12 bases left in between. The germline CDR1 and CDR2 sequences are MNHNS and SASEGT. CDR3 in amino acids: CASSVSEISGNTIYF. The CDR3 nucleotides read TGTGCCAGCAGCGTTTCAGAAATCTCTGGAAACACCATATATTTT.

The chain uses TRBV28 and TRBJ1-1; D gene ambiguous. V dropped 1 base and J dropped 0 bases, with 6 bases sitting between them. CDR1 and CDR2 from the germline V gene are MDHEN and SYDVKM. The CDR3 contains 14 residues. In DNA form, the CDR3 reads TGTGCCAGCAGTTTATTGGTCGTGAACACTGAAGCTTTCTTT. It is translated as CASSLLVVNTEAFF.

The chain has TRBV7-2 and TRBJ2-1; TRBD1 agrees at 7 bases. V was pared by 4 bases and J by 6 bases, with 3 bases of the junction left unmatched. This CDR3 is 13 amino acids long. Germline loops: CDR1 SGHTA, CDR2 FQGNSA. In DNA, the CDR3 is TGTGCCAGCAGCTCGACAGGGATCAATGAGCAGTTCTTC. Its translation: CASSSTGINEQFF.

CDR3: CAISEGRGAYNEQFF. The DNA of the CDR3 is TGTGCCATCAGTGAGGGCAGGGGTGCCTACAATGAGCAGTTCTTC. The rearrangement links TRBV10-3 to TRBJ2-1; TRBD1 is a possible D gene (6 bases). CDR3 length equals 15 residues. V lost 2 bases to trimming and J lost 2 bases, with 10 bases between them. Looked up from germline, CDR1 is ENHRY and CDR2 is SYGVKD.

The J gene is TRBJ1-4, the V gene TRBV11-1; possibly TRBD1 for D (5 bases). CDR3 size: 14 residues. Germline V gene sequence: CDR1 SGHAT, CDR2 FQDESV (reference sequence). The germline V and J ends were trimmed by 3 bases and 3 bases, with 8 bases remaining between them. The CDR3 here is CASSLTEANEKLFF. The CDR3 DNA reads TGTGCCAGCAGCTTGACAGAAGCTAATGAAAAACTGTTTTTT.

CDR3 protein: CASSNLGSYGYTF. CDR3 sequence (DNA): TGTGCCAGTAGTAATCTGGGAAGCTATGGCTACACCTTC. The chain has TRBV19 and TRBJ1-2; D is ambiguous. Trimming took 4 bases from V and 4 from J, leaving 10 bases between them. The CDR3 is made up of 13 amino acids. Germline CDR1 and CDR2: LNHDA and SQIVND (reference sequence).